This T cell receptor beta chain was identified during a study of regulatory T cells in long-lasting Graves disease. Looked up from germline, CDR1 is DFQATT and CDR2 is SNEGSKA (reference sequence). This CDR3 region has 16 residues. The germline V and J ends were trimmed by 2 bases and 0 bases, with 14 bases remaining between them. Arm-PCR with iRepertoire HTBI primers amplified the CDR3 regions for these TCR beta libraries. TCRdb re-analysed the multiplex PCR reads in MiXCR, keeping a single row per CDR3 protein. The sample yields about 500,000 distinct CDR3 sequences, around 16% seen once. Time point of the sample: newly diagnosed GD, antithyroid drugs for less than 3 months. After RNA was extracted from PBMCs, the TCR library was made from it. This clonotype has a count of ten or more. The sample was also reused in another study, on T cells in Graves' hyperthyroidism and ophthalmopathy.

This specimen was peripheral blood mononuclear cells (PBMCs), taken at new diagnosis, from a patient treated with antithyroid drugs. The TCR comes from a man in his forties with Graves disease. This sequence joins TRBV20-1 and TRBJ2-1; no clear D gene. CDR3 region: CSARSASQSSYNEQFF. DNA for the CDR3: TGCAGTGCTAGATCCGCGTCGCAGAGCTCCTACAATGAGCAGTTCTTC.